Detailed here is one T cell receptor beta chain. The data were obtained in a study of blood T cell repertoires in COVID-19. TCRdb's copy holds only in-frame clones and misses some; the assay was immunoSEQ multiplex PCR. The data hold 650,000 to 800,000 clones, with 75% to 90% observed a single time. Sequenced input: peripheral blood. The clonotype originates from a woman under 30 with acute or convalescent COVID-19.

CDR3 in DNA: TGTGCCAGCAGTATTCATAGCGGGGGGACAGATACGCAGTATTTT. The encoded protein is CASSIHSGGTDTQYF. The chain joins TRBV28 to TRBJ2-3, with 10 bases identical to TRBD2. CDR3 length equals 15 residues. J was trimmed by 3 bases and V by 5 bases; bases with no gene match: 5. Germline-derived CDR1 and CDR2 are MDHEN and SYDVKM. Looking up the rest from reference TRBV28 and TRBJ2-3 gives the full variable domain: DVKVTQSSRYLVKRTGEKVFLECVQDMDHENMFWYRQDPGLGLRLIYFSYDVKMKEKGDIPEGYSVSREKKERFSLILESASTNQTSMYLCASSIHSGGTDTQYFGPGTRLTVL.